The 26 T cell receptor beta chains listed next were all sequenced from one sample in a study of cytomegalovirus exposure and HLA in healthy donors. PCR used 60 Vbeta primers and 13 Jbeta primers. The protocol was immunoSEQ multiplex PCR, while the TCRdb copy is restricted to in-frame clones and leaves out a portion. Among roughly 200,000 clones, roughly 87% were seen once, and the ten largest hold roughly 0.5%. What was sequenced was PBMCs. The source is a woman between 45 and 65 years old in good health and CMV-seronegative.

The chain couples TRBV7-9 to TRBJ2-4, with 11 bases identical to TRBD2. In germline, CDR1 is SEHNR, CDR2 FQNEAQ (reference sequence). Trimming removed 2 bases from V and 6 bases from J; junction bases left unmatched: 12. This CDR3 is built from 18 residues. DNA for the CDR3: TGTGCCAGCAGCTTACGACTAGCGGGGAGGGGGCAAAGAAACATTCAGTACTTC. Its protein is CASSLRLAGRGQRNIQYF.

This clone has just a few counts. CDR3 nucleotide sequence: TGTGCCAGCAGTAGGGACAGGGGGCGCGCTGAAGCTTTCTTT. Translating it yields CASSRDRGRAEAFF. The chain combines TRBV2 with TRBJ1-1; 12 bases line up with TRBD1. The trim removed 5 bases at V and 6 bases at J, leaving 4 bases unmatched. This CDR3 is built from 14 residues. From germline, CDR1 is SNHLY and CDR2 FYNNEI.

The chain carries TRBV5-6 and TRBJ1-2; D not certain. CDR1 and CDR2 from the germline V gene are SGHDT and YYEEEE. CDR3 size: 11 residues. Deletions cut 2 bases from V and 7 bases from J, with 6 bases between. CDR3 DNA: TGTGCCAGCAGCTTTTACTCTGGCTACACCTTC. This translates into CASSFYSGYTF.

On this clone: The same CDR3 arises from other DNA sequences in this sample as well. J is TRBJ1-5 and V is TRBV27, with D tentatively TRBD1 (5 bases). Trimming took off 4 bases at V and 4 bases at J, with 11 bases between the two ends. Looked up from germline, CDR1 is MNHEY and CDR2 is SMNVEV (reference sequence). CDR3 length: 14 residues. The DNA for the CDR3 is TGTGCCAGCAGTTACCGGGGGGGGAATCAGCCCCAGCATTTT. It is translated as CASSYRGGNQPQHF.

This clone was seen a few times. The gene calls are TRBV5-4 and TRBJ1-1; 8 nucleotides line up with TRBD1. V shed 1 base and J 1 base; nucleotides not matched to a gene: 0. Germline lookup yields CDR1 SGHNT and CDR2 YYREEE (reference sequence). The CDR3 runs 14 residues. The CDR3 spells CASSLTGGNTEAFF. Written as DNA, the CDR3 is TGTGCCAGCAGCTTGACAGGGGGGAACACTGAAGCTTTCTTT.

This sequence joins TRBV5-4 and TRBJ2-1, with D maybe TRBD2 (5 bases). Deletions cut 2 bases from V and 0 bases from J, with 15 bases between. Germline loops: CDR1 SGHNT, CDR2 YYREEE (reference sequence). The CDR3 runs to 17 residues. CDR3 coding DNA: TGTGCCAGCAGCTTCGGGGTGGCGGAAAGCTCCTACAATGAGCAGTTCTTC. Residues: CASSFGVAESSYNEQFF. Based on the CDR3 plus reference TRBV5-4 and TRBJ2-1, the full variable domain is ETGVTQSPTHLIKTRGQQVTLRCSSQSGHNTVSWYQQALGQGPQFIFQYYREEENGRGNFPPRFSGLQFPNYSSELNVNALELDDSALYLCASSFGVAESSYNEQFFGPGTRLTVL.

The chain has TRBV27 and TRBJ1-1; 11 bases agree with TRBD1. Trimming removed 4 bases from V and 5 bases from J; junction bases left unmatched: 3. CDR1 is MNHEY, CDR2 SMNVEV, per germline (reference sequence). The CDR3 spans 14 residues. The CDR3 loop is CASSWTGGETEAFF. In DNA, the CDR3 is TGTGCCAGCAGTTGGACAGGGGGCGAAACTGAAGCTTTCTTT.

The rearrangement joins TRBV19 to TRBJ1-1, with TRBD1 as a possible D gene (6 bases). V was cut by 6 bases and J by 3 bases, with 14 bases left in between. The V gene's germline CDR1 is LNHDA and CDR2 SQIVND (reference sequence). This CDR3 is built from 14 residues. CDR3 loop: CASSIQGRDTEAFF. The CDR3 DNA reads TGTGCCAGTAGCATACAGGGAAGGGACACTGAAGCTTTCTTT.

The chain employs TRBV4-1 and TRBJ1-6, with 7 bases matching TRBD1. The CDR3 covers 16 residues. Germline assignment: CDR1 MGHRA and CDR2 YSYEKL. V lost 1 base, J lost 5 bases, and 5 bases stayed unmatched. This CDR3 reads CASSQGGGTDNSPLHF. DNA for the CDR3: TGCGCCAGCAGCCAAGGAGGTGGGACAGATAATTCACCCCTCCACTTT.

The chain uses TRBV5-6 and TRBJ2-7, with D tentatively TRBD2 (7 bases). Trimming pared 1 base from V and 4 bases from J, leaving 12 bases between. Looked up from germline, CDR1 is SGHDT and CDR2 is YYEEEE. This CDR3 has 14 amino acids. The CDR3 DNA reads TGTGCCAGCAGCTTGTTAGGGGGGGAGTACGAGCAGTACTTC. Translated: CASSLLGGEYEQYF.

The J gene is TRBJ2-7, the V gene TRBV30; 7 positions match TRBD1. The CDR3 spans 11 residues. Trimming removed 8 bases from V and 6 bases from J; junction bases left unmatched: 7. Looked up from germline, CDR1 is GTSNPN and CDR2 is SVGIG (reference sequence). CDR3 protein: CAGDREGEQYF. The DNA for the CDR3 is TGTGCCGGCGACAGGGAAGGCGAGCAGTACTTC.

The chain is built from TRBV7-9 and TRBJ2-5; TRBD1 agrees at 8 bases. Near its end, the DNA agrees better with TRBJ2-7, so the J call may be wrong. Germline V lookup: CDR1 SEHNR, CDR2 FQNEAQ (reference sequence). The CDR3 covers 15 residues. The CDR3 reads CASSLVRQGAYEQYF. The CDR3 DNA sequence: TGTGCCAGCAGCTTAGTACGGCAGGGGGCTTACGAGCAGTACTTC.

This chain links TRBV11-1 with TRBJ2-3; D is possibly TRBD1 (6 bases). Germline values: CDR1 SGHAT, CDR2 FQDESV (reference sequence). This CDR3 is 15 amino acids long. Trimming shortened V by 4 bases and J by 2 bases, and 13 bases separated the two germline ends. The CDR3: CASSSRTVLTDTQYF. The CDR3 bases are TGTGCCAGCAGCTCCAGGACAGTTCTCACAGATACGCAGTATTTT.

Remarks on this clone: One end of the junction fails to match germline, which may point to a read error. The rearrangement uses TRBV4-3 and TRBJ2-3, with D perhaps TRBD2 (7 bases). The CDR3 has 15 amino acids. Germline lookup yields CDR1 LGHNA and CDR2 YSLEER. The CDR3 DNA follows: TGCGCCAGCAGCCAAGAAGGGAGGGACACAGATATGCAGTATTTT. Encoded protein: CASSQEGRDTDMQYF.

The V call is TRBV4-1, the J call TRBJ2-1; D possibly corresponds to TRBD1 (6 bases). Germline lookup yields CDR1 MGHRA and CDR2 YSYEKL. Trimming shortened V by 0 bases and J by 2 bases, and 11 bases separated the two germline ends. The length of the CDR3 is 16 residues. The CDR3: CASSQDSRGPYNEQFF. In nucleotides, the CDR3 is TGCGCCAGCAGCCAAGATTCCAGGGGTCCCTACAATGAGCAGTTCTTC.

Written as DNA, the CDR3 is TGTGCCAGCAGTTTCTTGAGATACGAGCAGTACTTC. The encoded protein is CASSFLRYEQYF. The chain has TRBV28 and TRBJ2-7; D is unclear. The CDR3 has 12 amino acids. The V end was cut by 3 bases, the J end by 4 bases, with 7 bases between. Germline loops: CDR1 MDHEN, CDR2 SYDVKM.

V and J are TRBV2 and TRBJ1-3; the match to TRBD1 covers 7 bases. The germline CDR1 and CDR2 sequences are SNHLY and FYNNEI. The CDR3 length is 15 residues. V gave up 1 base and J gave up 3 bases; unmatched junction bases: 3. The CDR3: CASSEGQGFGNTIYF. Written as DNA, the CDR3 is TGTGCCAGCAGTGAAGGACAGGGCTTTGGAAACACCATATATTTT. Together with reference TRBV2 and TRBJ1-3, the CDR3 gives the full variable domain: EPEVTQTPSHQVTQMGQEVILRCVPISNHLYFYWYRQILGQKVEFLVSFYNNEISEKSEIFDDQFSVERPDGSNFTLKIRSTKLEDSAMYFCASSEGQGFGNTIYFGEGSWLTVV.

V is TRBV20-1 and J is TRBJ1-1; D gene unclear. CDR1 is DFQATT and CDR2 is SNEGSKA in the germline V gene (reference sequence). Between the trimmed V and J ends, which lost 0 bases and 7 bases, there was a span of 6 bases. The CDR3 runs to 11 residues. CDR3 DNA: TGCAGTGCTAGAGACAGATTTGAAGCTTTCTTT. Its translation: CSARDRFEAFF.

The chain recombines TRBV7-2 with TRBJ2-7; the match to TRBD2 covers 11 bases. Germline assignment: CDR1 SGHTA and CDR2 FQGNSA. The V and J ends lost 6 bases and 2 bases, in that order; junction bases with no gene match: 3. The CDR3 loop spans 14 amino acids. The DNA of the CDR3 is TGTGCCAGCAGTCTACTAGCGGGGGCCTACGAGCAGTACTTC. Protein product: CASSLLAGAYEQYF.

J is TRBJ2-5 and V is TRBV5-1, with D unresolved. The ends were cut back, 0 bases at V and 0 bases at J, with 6 bases in the middle. In germline, CDR1 is SGHRS, CDR2 YFSETQ. The CDR3 runs 14 residues. The CDR3 sequence: CASSLASDQETQYF. The CDR3 coding sequence is TGCGCCAGCAGCTTGGCCTCAGACCAAGAGACCCAGTACTTC.

The chain has TRBV27 and TRBJ2-2, with a possible D match to TRBD2 (5 bases). Germline loops: CDR1 MNHEY, CDR2 SMNVEV (reference sequence). CDR3 length: 14 residues. The V end was cut by 3 bases, the J end by 4 bases, with 9 bases between. This CDR3 reads CASSFGGRTGELFF. The CDR3 region has the DNA TGTGCCAGCAGTTTTGGCGGGCGCACCGGGGAGCTGTTTTTT.

The chain uses TRBV11-2 and TRBJ2-1, with 11 positions matching TRBD2. CDR1 is SGHAT, CDR2 FQNNGV, per germline. The CDR3 covers 15 residues. Trimming cost V 5 bases and J 4 bases; bases outside gene matches: 4. CDR3 bases: TGTGCCAGCAGCCATAGCGGGGGGGCGTACAATGAGCAGTTCTTC. Translation gives CASSHSGGAYNEQFF.

The chain carries TRBV28 and TRBJ1-2, with D tentatively TRBD1 (6 bases). Trimming shortened V by 8 bases and J by 8 bases, and 21 bases separated the two germline ends. Per the germline V gene, CDR1 is MDHEN and CDR2 is SYDVKM. The CDR3 contains 14 residues. The CDR3 sequence: CASRKSGGREGYTF. In DNA, the CDR3 is TGTGCCAGCCGCAAGTCGGGGGGGCGCGAAGGCTACACCTTC.

The chain uses TRBV28 and TRBJ2-4, with D maybe TRBD1 (6 bases). Trimming stripped 6 bases from V and 6 bases from J, with 12 bases between. Germline V CDR1 and CDR2: MDHEN, SYDVKM. This CDR3 is built from 13 residues. DNA of the CDR3: TGTGCCAGCAGCTCAGGACAGTTAAACATTCAGTACTTC. Its protein product is CASSSGQLNIQYF.

This clone was observed once. The CDR3 sequence is CASSWGTANYGYTF. CDR3 coding DNA: TGCGCCAGCAGCTGGGGGACAGCTAACTATGGCTACACCTTC. The V and J genes are TRBV5-1 and TRBJ1-2; 7 bases map to TRBD1. V gave up 3 bases and J gave up 0 bases; unmatched junction bases: 2. Germline lookup yields CDR1 SGHRS and CDR2 YFSETQ. The CDR3 runs to 14 residues.

The CDR3 nucleotides are TGTGCCAGCAGCGCCCGAGGGGGGGTGGTCTTTGGGGCCAACGTCCTGACTTTC. It specifies CASSARGGVVFGANVLTF. The chain recombines TRBV9 with TRBJ2-6, with D possibly being TRBD2 (7 bases). Germline CDR1 and CDR2: SGDLS and YYNGEE. This CDR3 comprises 18 residues. The V end lost 3 bases, the J end lost 3 bases, and 19 bases lay between the germline ends.